These 22 T cell receptor beta chains came from one sample sequenced in a study of blood T cell repertoires in COVID-19. Clones were read by immunoSEQ multiplex PCR, and TCRdb kept only the in-frame ones, dropping some. The profile shows under 350,000 clones, around nine tenths of them singletons. The specimen sequenced was peripheral blood. All receptors come from a man in his 70s with acute or convalescent COVID-19.

J is TRBJ2-5 and V is TRBV14; 9 nucleotides align to TRBD1. Trimming cost V 4 bases and J 4 bases; bases outside gene matches: 4. The CDR3 has 14 residues. The germline gives CDR1 SGHDN, CDR2 FVKESK. The DNA for the CDR3 is TGTGCCAGCAGCCCCGGGACAGGGAGAGAGACCCAGTACTTC. Translated, it gives CASSPGTGRETQYF.

This CDR3 reads CASSRDRINTEAFF. CDR3 DNA sequence: TGTGCCAGCAGTCGGGACAGAATCAACACTGAAGCTTTCTTT. V usage is TRBV7-2 and J usage is TRBJ1-1, with 7 bases aligning to TRBD1. Germline V gives CDR1 SGHTA, CDR2 FQGNSA. The V gene end was trimmed by 6 bases and the J gene end by 2 bases; junction bases not matched to a gene: 6. The CDR3 runs to 14 residues.

The chain carries TRBV7-9 and TRBJ2-1; 8 bases line up with TRBD2. The germline V gene has CDR1 SEHNR and CDR2 FQNEAQ (reference sequence). The junction had 9 bases not matched to a gene; V was cut back by 2 bases and J by 6 bases. The CDR3 totals 16 residues. CDR3 loop: CASSLLSGSFANEQFF. CDR3 DNA sequence: TGTGCCAGCAGCTTACTAAGCGGGAGCTTCGCCAATGAGCAGTTCTTC.

The V gene is TRBV4-2, the J gene TRBJ2-1; the match to TRBD2 covers 7 bases. V lost 1 base to trimming and J lost 10 bases; unmatched junction nucleotides: 10. CDR1 LGHNA and CDR2 YNFKEQ come from the germline V gene. CDR3 length: 15 residues. The CDR3 coding sequence is TGTGCCAGCAGCCAAGGGGGACTACCCCCAGGAGAGCAGTTCTTC. It encodes CASSQGGLPPGEQFF.

V and J are TRBV5-1 and TRBJ2-1; 12 bases are a match to TRBD2. The V and J ends lost 0 bases and 6 bases, in that order; junction bases with no gene match: 13. CDR1 and CDR2 from the germline V gene are SGHRS and YFSETQ. There are 19 residues in the CDR3. CDR3 nucleotides: TGCGCCAGCAGCTTGGTCGGGCTAGCGGGAGGGAACACGGTCAATGAGCAGTTCTTC. Translation: CASSLVGLAGGNTVNEQFF.

Concerning this clone: Other DNA sequences in the same sample also yield this CDR3. The chain couples TRBV5-1 to TRBJ2-2; TRBD1 might be the D (5 bases). Looked up from germline, CDR1 is SGHRS and CDR2 is YFSETQ. Trimming stripped 4 bases from V and 1 base from J, with 8 bases between. The CDR3 covers 14 residues. The CDR3 coding sequence is TGCGCCAGCAGCGGCACAGGGAACACCGGGGAGCTGTTTTTT. Protein product: CASSGTGNTGELFF. The whole variable domain, filled in from reference TRBV5-1 and TRBJ2-2, reads KAGVTQTPRYLIKTRGQQVTLSCSPISGHRSVSWYQQTPGQGLQFLFEYFSETQRNKGNFPGRFSGRQFSNSRSEMNVSTLELGDSALYLCASSGTGNTGELFFGEGSRLTVL.

This clone was counted a few times. The chain carries TRBV29-1 and TRBJ1-2; D possibly corresponds to TRBD1 (5 bases). Germline CDR1 SQVTM, CDR2 ANQGSEA. The CDR3 covers 13 residues. The germline V and J ends were trimmed by 4 bases and 3 bases, with 12 bases remaining between them. CDR3 protein: CSVARPGDYGYTF. The CDR3 region has the DNA TGCAGCGTTGCGAGGCCGGGGGACTATGGCTACACCTTC.

This clone was seen a few times. The chain uses TRBV6-2 or TRBV6-3 and TRBJ2-1, with no clear D. The ends were cut back, 4 bases at V and 0 bases at J, with 19 bases in the middle. CDR1 and CDR2 from the germline V gene are MNHEY and SVGEGT. The length of the CDR3 is 18 residues. CDR3: CASSSPRLDTSSYNEQFF. The CDR3, as DNA: TGTGCCAGCAGTTCCCCCAGACTCGATACAAGCTCCTACAATGAGCAGTTCTTC.

V gene TRBV4-1 combines with J gene TRBJ2-7; D is possibly TRBD1 (5 bases). The germline V and J ends were trimmed by 0 bases and 6 bases, with 15 bases remaining between them. The CDR3 runs 15 residues. Germline values: CDR1 MGHRA, CDR2 YSYEKL. The chain's CDR3 is CASSQEGIRQGEQYF. The CDR3 region has the DNA TGCGCCAGCAGCCAAGAAGGTATCCGGCAGGGCGAGCAGTACTTC.

J is TRBJ2-1 and V is TRBV27; 7 nucleotides line up with TRBD2. Germline assignment: CDR1 MNHEY and CDR2 SMNVEV (reference sequence). V lost 0 bases, J lost 6 bases, and 8 bases stayed unmatched. This CDR3 is 16 amino acids long. CDR3 protein: CASSLSFAGVINEQFF. The DNA for the CDR3 is TGTGCCAGCAGTTTATCGTTCGCGGGAGTAATCAATGAGCAGTTCTTC.

This clone has just one count. The chain employs TRBV28 and TRBJ1-5; 8 nucleotides match TRBD1. The junction had 6 bases not matched to a gene; V was cut back by 3 bases and J by 5 bases. Germline V lookup: CDR1 MDHEN, CDR2 SYDVKM. The CDR3 contains 15 residues. CDR3 residues: CASSFPGQAYQPQHF. CDR3 DNA: TGTGCCAGCAGTTTCCCGGGACAGGCTTATCAGCCCCAGCATTTT.

The chain is built from TRBV9 and TRBJ2-2; TRBD2 matches at 13 bases. V was pared by 2 bases and J by 4 bases, with 20 bases of the junction left unmatched. CDR1 SGDLS and CDR2 YYNGEE come from the germline V gene. CDR3 length: 22 amino acids. CDR3 sequence (DNA): TGTGCCAGCAGCGTCGCCCTGTCCTCTAGGACTAGCGGGAGCCGGGGCACCGGGGAGCTGTTTTTT. As protein: CASSVALSSRTSGSRGTGELFF.

This chain uses TRBV5-4 with TRBJ2-2, with TRBD2 matching 7 bases. The J segment lost 6 bases and the V segment lost 3 bases, leaving 11 bases of the junction unmatched. Per the germline V gene, CDR1 is SGHNT and CDR2 is YYREEE (reference sequence). The CDR3 loop spans 16 amino acids. The CDR3 spells CASSSGGRGSAGELFF. The CDR3 nucleotides read TGTGCCAGCAGCTCGGGGGGACGGGGCTCGGCCGGGGAGCTGTTTTTT.

The genes are TRBV7-8 and TRBJ2-7; 9 bases fit TRBD2. The J segment lost 7 bases and the V segment lost 0 bases, leaving 4 bases of the junction unmatched. Germline loops: CDR1 SGHVS, CDR2 FQNEAQ. The CDR3 sequence is 14 residues long. CDR3: CASSLASGSWEQYF. As DNA, the CDR3 is TGTGCCAGCAGCTTAGCTAGCGGGAGTTGGGAGCAGTACTTC.

This sequence joins TRBV27 and TRBJ2-7, with D uncertain. Trimming took off 4 bases at V and 0 bases at J, with 10 bases between the two ends. There are 14 residues in the CDR3. CDR1 and CDR2 from the germline V gene are MNHEY and SMNVEV (reference sequence). The CDR3 region is CASSSGFASYEQYF. DNA for the CDR3: TGTGCCAGCAGTTCTGGCTTCGCCTCCTACGAGCAGTACTTC.

This clone was detected only once. The rearrangement joins TRBV6-2 or TRBV6-3 to TRBJ1-2; TRBD1 might be the D (5 bases). This CDR3 region has 13 residues. Germline V CDR1 and CDR2: MNHEY, SVGEGT. V was trimmed by 6 bases and J by 4 bases, leaving 12 bases between them. The CDR3 loop is CASSPGGGYGYTF. CDR3 coding DNA: TGTGCCAGCAGCCCCGGGGGGGGCTATGGCTACACCTTC.

The V and J genes are TRBV19 and TRBJ2-2; 7 bases match TRBD1. This CDR3 spans 15 amino acids. The V and J ends lost 1 base and 2 bases, in that order; junction bases with no gene match: 1. Germline CDR1 and CDR2: LNHDA and SQIVND (reference sequence). DNA for the CDR3: TGTGCCAGTAGTATAGGGACAGGCAACACCGGGGAGCTGTTTTTT. This sequence encodes CASSIGTGNTGELFF.

The rearrangement uses TRBV6-2 or TRBV6-3 and TRBJ2-7, with TRBD2 matching over 7 bases. V lost 2 bases, J lost 2 bases, and 9 bases stayed unmatched. Germline CDR1 reads MNHEY; CDR2 reads SVGEGT. This CDR3 has 16 amino acids. The CDR3 loop is CASSYARGVYPYEQYF. The CDR3 DNA reads as TGTGCCAGCAGTTACGCCCGGGGGGTTTATCCCTACGAGCAGTACTTC.

This clone was counted a single time. The V and J genes are TRBV30 and TRBJ1-6; 9 bases agree with TRBD1. V trimming: 3 bases; J trimming: 10 bases; junction bases outside the gene matches: 4. The CDR3 runs to 13 residues. Germline V CDR1 and CDR2: GTSNPN, SVGIG (reference sequence). CDR3 DNA: TGTGCCTGGAGGAGGACAGGGGAATCACCCCTCCACTTT. The encoded protein is CAWRRTGESPLHF.

V gene TRBV5-5 combines with J gene TRBJ2-3; TRBD2 aligns across 9 bases. The CDR3 has 16 amino acids. Germline-derived CDR1 and CDR2 are SGHKS and YYEKEE (reference sequence). J lost 2 bases, V lost 1 base, and 5 bases had no gene match. CDR3 DNA: TGTGCCAGCAGCTTGTATAGCGGGGGTATCACAGATACGCAGTATTTT. Translation: CASSLYSGGITDTQYF.

V is TRBV7-9 and J is TRBJ2-7; 7 positions match TRBD2. The CDR3 has 15 amino acids. The V and J ends lost 5 bases and 0 bases, in that order; junction bases with no gene match: 7. The germline V gene has CDR1 SEHNR and CDR2 FQNEAQ (reference sequence). The CDR3 DNA follows: TGTGCCAGCAGCCCAAGCACTAGCGTCTCCTACGAGCAGTACTTC. Translated, it gives CASSPSTSVSYEQYF.

This clone was observed a single time. This rearrangement joins TRBV5-1 to TRBJ1-1; D might be TRBD1 (6 bases). Trimming cost V 0 bases and J 5 bases, with 11 bases left between them. This CDR3 has 14 amino acids. In germline, CDR1 is SGHRS, CDR2 YFSETQ. The CDR3 reads CASSLEHTGTEAFF. The CDR3 DNA is TGCGCCAGCAGCTTGGAGCACACAGGGACTGAAGCTTTCTTT.